A selection of T cell receptor beta chains follows, all from one sample in a study of control samples from healthy donors and cancer patients. The protocol was immunoSEQ multiplex PCR, while the TCRdb copy is restricted to in-frame clones and leaves out a portion. The sample has some 150,000 clones, 75% to 95% seen once; the top ten hold approximately 2.9%. Source material: blood. These receptors all come from a man aged 25 to 45 in good health. Both conserved end residues are part of each CDR3. A D gene is named only where the DNA matches it firmly. Some rows have no size entry. The others give once, few or many, or a class for an expanded clone.

V: TRBV6-5; J: TRBJ1-1; size: .; D: TRBD1; DNA: TGTGCCAGCAGTAGGGACAGGTGGGGTGAAGCTTTCTTT; CDR3: CASSRDRWGEAFF
V: TRBV10-1; J: TRBJ2-1; size: once; D: TRBD1; DNA: TGCGCCAGCAGTGATTGGGACAGGGCCATCAATGAGCAGTTCTTC; CDR3: CASSDWDRAINEQFF
V: TRBV5-8; J: TRBJ2-2; size: .; D: TRBD1; DNA: TGTGCCAGCAGCCTGGGGGACAGGGAGACCGGGGAACTGTTTTTT; CDR3: CASSLGDRETGELFF
V: TRBV6-5; J: TRBJ1-1; size: .; D: .; DNA: TGTGCCAGCAGACTTACCGGGGGCAACACTGAAGCTTTCTTT; CDR3: CASRLTGGNTEAFF
V: TRBV2; J: TRBJ2-7; size: .; D: TRBD1; DNA: TGTGCCAGCAGTACCGGACAGGTCAGGGAGCAGTACTTC; CDR3: CASSTGQVREQYF
V: TRBV10-1; J: TRBJ2-2; size: .; D: .; DNA: TGCGCCAGCAGTGAGTCGGGAATCGCCGGGGAGCTGTTTTTT; CDR3: CASSESGIAGELFF
V: TRBV3-1/TRBV3-2; J: TRBJ1-4; size: once; D: TRBD1; DNA: TGTGCCAGCACCCAGGGGACAGCCGGCGAAAAACTGTTTTTT; CDR3: CASTQGTAGEKLFF
V: TRBV28; J: TRBJ1-4; size: .; D: .; DNA: TGTGCCAGCAGTTTATCAGGGCCAGGGGTAAACGAAAAACTGTTTTTT; CDR3: CASSLSGPGVNEKLFF
V: TRBV19; J: TRBJ2-5; size: .; D: TRBD2; DNA: TGTGCCAGCCGGGAGGGTGGAGAGACCCAGTACTTC; CDR3: CASREGGETQYF
V: TRBV11-1; J: TRBJ1-6; size: .; D: .; DNA: TGTGCCAGATCCATTGACATGTCGGGGTTTGCCCTCATGTTCCACTTT; CDR3: CARSIDMSGFALMFHF
V: TRBV7-2; J: TRBJ2-1; size: .; D: TRBD1; DNA: TGTGCCAGCAGCCGAGACAGGGTGGCGTTCTTC; CDR3: CASSRDRVAFF
V: TRBV6-5; J: TRBJ1-5; size: few; D: .; DNA: TGTGCCAGCAGGGGGGGGAGCAATCAGCCCCAGCATTTT; CDR3: CASRGGSNQPQHF
V: TRBV5-4; J: TRBJ2-3; size: .; D: TRBD2; DNA: TGTGCCAGCAGCTTGGAACCAGGACTAGCGGGGACAGATACGCAGTATTTT; CDR3: CASSLEPGLAGTDTQYF